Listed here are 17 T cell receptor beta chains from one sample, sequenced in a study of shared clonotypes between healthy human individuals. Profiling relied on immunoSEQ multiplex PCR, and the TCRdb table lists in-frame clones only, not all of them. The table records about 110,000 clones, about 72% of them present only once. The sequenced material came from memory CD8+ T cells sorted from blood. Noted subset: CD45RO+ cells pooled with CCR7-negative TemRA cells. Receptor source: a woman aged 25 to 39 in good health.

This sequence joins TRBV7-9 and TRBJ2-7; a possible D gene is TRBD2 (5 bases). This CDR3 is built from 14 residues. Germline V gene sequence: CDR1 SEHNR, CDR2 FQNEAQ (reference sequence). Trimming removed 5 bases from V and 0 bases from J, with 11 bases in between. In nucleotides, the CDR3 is TGTGCCAGCAGCCCGGAGGCAGTCTCCTACGAGCAGTACTTC. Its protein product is CASSPEAVSYEQYF.

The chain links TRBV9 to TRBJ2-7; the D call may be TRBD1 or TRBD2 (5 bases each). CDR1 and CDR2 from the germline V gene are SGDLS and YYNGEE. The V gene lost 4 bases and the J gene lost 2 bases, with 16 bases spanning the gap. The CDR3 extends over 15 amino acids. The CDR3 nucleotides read TGTGCCAGCAGCCCGACCGGACTGGGGGCCTACGAGCAGTACTTC. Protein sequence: CASSPTGLGAYEQYF.

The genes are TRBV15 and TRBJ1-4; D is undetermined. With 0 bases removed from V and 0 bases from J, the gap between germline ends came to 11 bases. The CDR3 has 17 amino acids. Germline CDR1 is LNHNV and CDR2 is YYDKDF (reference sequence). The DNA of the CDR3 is TGTGCCACCAGCAGAGATTTTAGGGCGTCAACTAATGAAAAACTGTTTTTT. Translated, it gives CATSRDFRASTNEKLFF.

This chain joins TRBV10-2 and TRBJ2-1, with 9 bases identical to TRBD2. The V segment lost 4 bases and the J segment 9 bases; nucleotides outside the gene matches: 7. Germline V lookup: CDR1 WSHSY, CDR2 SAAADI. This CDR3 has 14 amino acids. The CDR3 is CASSATSGRSEQFF. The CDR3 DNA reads TGCGCCAGCAGTGCCACTAGCGGGCGTAGTGAGCAGTTCTTC.

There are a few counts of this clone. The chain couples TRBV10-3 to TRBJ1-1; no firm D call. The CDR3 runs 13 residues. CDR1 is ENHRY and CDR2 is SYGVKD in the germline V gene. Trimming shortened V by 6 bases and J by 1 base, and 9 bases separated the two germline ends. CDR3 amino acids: CAIRLDQNTEAFF. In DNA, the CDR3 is TGTGCCATCAGGCTGGACCAGAACACTGAAGCTTTCTTT.

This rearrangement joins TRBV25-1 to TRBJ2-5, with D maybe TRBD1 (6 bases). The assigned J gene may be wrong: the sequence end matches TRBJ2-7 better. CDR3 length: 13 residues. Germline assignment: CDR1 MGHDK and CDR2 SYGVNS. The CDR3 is CASSRDTTYEQYF. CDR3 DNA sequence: TGTGCCAGCAGCAGGGACACAACCTACGAGCAGTACTTC.

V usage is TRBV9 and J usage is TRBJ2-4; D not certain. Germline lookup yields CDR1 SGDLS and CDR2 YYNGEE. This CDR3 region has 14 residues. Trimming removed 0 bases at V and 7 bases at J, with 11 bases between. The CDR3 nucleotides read TGTGCCAGCAGCGTAGGAGTGTCCCCCAACATTCAGTACTTC. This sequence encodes CASSVGVSPNIQYF.

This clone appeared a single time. In nucleotides, the CDR3 is TGTGCCAGCAGTTTATGGCGGGGGCGATTACCCTCCTACGAGCAGTACTTC. It is translated as CASSLWRGRLPSYEQYF. V is TRBV27 and J is TRBJ2-7, with a tentative D call TRBD2 (7 bases). The V gene's germline CDR1 is MNHEY and CDR2 SMNVEV (reference sequence). Trimming took 1 base from V and 0 from J, leaving 16 bases between them. The CDR3 length is 17 residues.

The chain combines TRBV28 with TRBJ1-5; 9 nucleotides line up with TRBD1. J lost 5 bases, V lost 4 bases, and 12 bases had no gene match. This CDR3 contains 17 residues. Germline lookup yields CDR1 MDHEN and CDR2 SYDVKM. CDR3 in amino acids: CASSSLMTGGFHQPQHF. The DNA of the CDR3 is TGTGCCAGCAGTTCCCTCATGACAGGGGGTTTTCATCAGCCCCAGCATTTT.

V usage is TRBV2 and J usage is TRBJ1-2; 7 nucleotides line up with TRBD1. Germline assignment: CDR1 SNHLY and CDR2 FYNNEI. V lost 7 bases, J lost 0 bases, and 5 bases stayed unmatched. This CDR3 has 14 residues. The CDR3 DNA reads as TGTGCCAGCATTAGGACAGGTTCTAACTATGGCTACACCTTC. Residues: CASIRTGSNYGYTF. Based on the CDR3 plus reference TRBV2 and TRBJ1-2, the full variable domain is EPEVTQTPSHQVTQMGQEVILRCVPISNHLYFYWYRQILGQKVEFLVSFYNNEISEKSEIFDDQFSVERPDGSNFTLKIRSTKLEDSAMYFCASIRTGSNYGYTFGSGTRLTVV.

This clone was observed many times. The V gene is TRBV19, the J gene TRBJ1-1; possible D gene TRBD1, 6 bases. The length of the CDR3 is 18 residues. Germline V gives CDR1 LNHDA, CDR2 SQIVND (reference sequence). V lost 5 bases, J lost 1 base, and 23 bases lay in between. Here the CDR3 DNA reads TGTGCCAGTAGTCAATTCAGGGGTTTGGACTTCACGAACACTGAAGCTTTCTTT. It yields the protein CASSQFRGLDFTNTEAFF.

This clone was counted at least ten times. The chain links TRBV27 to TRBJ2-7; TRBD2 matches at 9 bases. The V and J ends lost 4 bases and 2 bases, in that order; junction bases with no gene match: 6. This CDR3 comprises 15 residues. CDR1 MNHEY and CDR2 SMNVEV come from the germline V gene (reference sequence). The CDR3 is CASSSWGGGAYEQYF. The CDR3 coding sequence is TGTGCCAGCAGTTCCTGGGGCGGGGGGGCCTACGAGCAGTACTTC.

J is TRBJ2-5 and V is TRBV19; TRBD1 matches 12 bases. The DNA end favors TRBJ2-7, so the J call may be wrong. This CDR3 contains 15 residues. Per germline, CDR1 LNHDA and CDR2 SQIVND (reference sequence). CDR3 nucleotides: TGTGCCAGTAGTATGGGGACAGGGGGCTTTTACGAGCAGTACTTC. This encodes CASSMGTGGFYEQYF.

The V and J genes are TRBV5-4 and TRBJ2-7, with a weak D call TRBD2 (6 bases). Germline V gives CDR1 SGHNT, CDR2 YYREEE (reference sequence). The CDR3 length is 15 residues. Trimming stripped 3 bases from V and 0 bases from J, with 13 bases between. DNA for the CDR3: TGTGCCAGCAGCTCCAGACTAGAAGGCTCCTACGAGCAGTACTTC. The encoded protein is CASSSRLEGSYEQYF.

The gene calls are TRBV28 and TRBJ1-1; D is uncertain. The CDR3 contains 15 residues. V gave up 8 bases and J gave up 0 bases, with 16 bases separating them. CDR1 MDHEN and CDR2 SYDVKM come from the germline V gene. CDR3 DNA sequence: TGTGCCAGCCCCCCTCCAAACCACCTGAACACTGAAGCTTTCTTT. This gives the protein CASPPPNHLNTEAFF. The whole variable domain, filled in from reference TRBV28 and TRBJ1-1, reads DVKVTQSSRYLVKRTGEKVFLECVQDMDHENMFWYRQDPGLGLRLIYFSYDVKMKEKGDIPEGYSVSREKKERFSLILESASTNQTSMYLCASPPPNHLNTEAFFGQGTRLTVV.

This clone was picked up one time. The CDR3 DNA sequence: TGTGCCATCAGTGAGTCTCTTGACAGAGTAGAAGCTTTCTTT. This encodes CAISESLDRVEAFF. The chain employs TRBV10-3 and TRBJ1-1, with D perhaps TRBD1 (5 bases). This CDR3 comprises 14 residues. Per germline, CDR1 ENHRY and CDR2 SYGVKD. V lost 0 bases, J lost 8 bases, and 13 bases lay in between.

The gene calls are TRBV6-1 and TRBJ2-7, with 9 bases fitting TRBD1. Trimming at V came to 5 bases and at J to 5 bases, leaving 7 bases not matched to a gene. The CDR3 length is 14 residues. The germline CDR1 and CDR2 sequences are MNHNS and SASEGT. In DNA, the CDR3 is TGTGCCAGCAGTATACCCGGGACAGGGAACGAGCAGTACTTC. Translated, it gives CASSIPGTGNEQYF.